This T cell receptor (beta chain) was captured by sequencing in a study of CD8 T cells in Susac syndrome (dated by TCRdb to about 2019). Context from the whole study: Repertoire sequencing was used to test whether CD8+ T cell activation and differentiation in Susac syndrome was antigen driven.

Trimming accounts for 6 bases at V and 6 bases at J, while the number of junction bases matched to no gene is 2. CDR3 length: 12 amino acids, cysteine to phenylalanine. Of all the DNA, just the CDR3 is kept, 36 bases in frame from base 1. In regard to this clonotype: The antigen it recognizes is unknown. Per-base qualities were not stored, and no clone one base away is much larger.

General study outcomes and caveats: The number of individuals in the TCR sequencing and HLA analysis was recognized as being relatively small.

Peripheral blood CD8+ and CD4+ T cells from healthy donors, Susac syndrome patients and multiple sclerosis patients were profiled using high-throughput TCR beta sequencing. The multiple sclerosis controls were treatment-naive patients who had stable or active relapsing-remitting disease and met the revised McDonald criteria. CD8+ TEMRA cells were enriched by FACS, while bulk CD8+ and CD4+ T cells were purified by magnetic negative isolation. Blood was collected in EDTA tubes and processed within 24 hours, with PBMCs isolated through density gradient centrifugation. PBMCs intended for TCR sequencing were cryopreserved in liquid nitrogen and were subsequently thawed in a 37 degrees C water bath. The sorted or isolated CD4+, CD8+ and CD8+ TEMRA cells reached a purity of at least 90%. RNA was extracted using the RNeasy kit, and about 0.5 to 1 ug of the RNA was reverse transcribed with random hexamers. The immunoSEQ multiplex PCR assay, which covers 54 Vbeta and 13 Jbeta segments, was used to amplify TCR beta CDR3 regions. To correct PCR amplification bias, a synthetic template baseline was used for both primer optimization and computational correction. On the study's bioinformatics: Reads were assigned to V, D and J genes according to IMGT and analyzed in immunoSEQ Analyzer, with only productive sequences retained. To calculate clonality, Shannon entropy was normalized by log2 of the number of productive unique sequences and then subtracted from one. For each patient and control, public and private clones were evaluated among the 100 most prevalent clones. Clones were defined as Susac-specific when absent from the healthy and MS cohorts, from about 1,100 published viral clones and from other ImmuneACCESS disease sequences. Using fastp at Q25 and MiXCR, TCRdb reprocessed the public reads and kept productive beta chains. CDR3 protein duplicates are merged, each entry listing the most common genes and DNA. The V and J calls and clone size are TCRdb's, not the authors'. Counted in this sample were 160,000 or so distinct CDR3 sequences; approximately 94% of them appeared once. Roughly 0.1% of the sample is taken by the ten largest.

This clonotype originated in a human donor with multiple sclerosis. The rearrangement combines TRBV23-1 with TRBJ2-4; 7 of the junction bases match TRBD1. TRBV23-1 is reported as an ORF; its role is uncertain. Input material: CD4+ T cells from PBMCs. The sequence in DNA is TGCGCCAGCAGAACAGGGGTAAACATTCAGTACTTC. This yields the protein CASRTGVNIQYF.